The 13 T cell receptor beta chains below come from one sample, sequenced in a study of shared clonotypes between healthy human individuals (dated by TCRdb to 2018 to 2020). Library preparation used the immunoSEQ multiplex PCR assay. TCRdb obtained this table from immuneACCESS and retained in-frame rearrangements with V and J assigned. These tables miss some clones; where compared with another copy, unresolved V genes account for less than half of the shortfall, and the remainder is unexplained. The sample table contains roughly 2 million clones; only one count was recorded for 85% to 95% of them. The ten largest account for about 1.1% of the sample. CD8 naive samples consisted of CD45RO-negative cells that were positively selected for CCR7, yielding a CD45RA+CCR7+ population without TemRA cells. Sequencing used naive CD8+ T cells sorted from blood. Per the publication, the cell subset or site label means: CD45RA+CCR7+. These receptors were taken from a man aged 18 to 30 in good health.

The chain employs TRBV4-3 and TRBJ2-4; no firm D call. Between the trimmed V and J ends, which lost 0 bases and 0 bases, there was a span of 9 bases. The CDR3 consists of 16 residues. CDR1 is LGHNA, CDR2 YSLEER, per germline. CDR3 protein: CASSQEVALAKNIQYF. In DNA form, the CDR3 reads TGCGCCAGCAGCCAAGAAGTAGCCCTAGCCAAAAACATTCAGTACTTC.

For this clone: In the same sample, other DNA sequences code for this CDR3. The chain joins TRBV27 to TRBJ1-1; TRBD1 matches 12 bases. This CDR3 has 16 residues. Per germline, CDR1 MNHEY and CDR2 SMNVEV (reference sequence). V dropped 3 bases and J dropped 3; count of bases not matched to a gene: 5. CDR3 in amino acids: CASSLGQGAGDTEAFF. The CDR3 DNA sequence: TGTGCCAGCAGTTTGGGACAGGGGGCAGGAGACACTGAAGCTTTCTTT.

Here the CDR3 reads CASSLQGWADTQYF. The DNA for the CDR3 is TGTGCCAGCAGCTTACAGGGGTGGGCAGATACGCAGTATTTT. The J gene is TRBJ2-3, the V gene TRBV5-6; 7 nucleotides align to TRBD1. This CDR3 spans 14 amino acids. Germline assignment: CDR1 SGHDT and CDR2 YYEEEE. The J segment lost 4 bases and the V segment lost 2 bases, leaving 4 bases of the junction unmatched.

This sequence joins TRBV19 and TRBJ2-5; no clear D gene. V lost 7 bases to trimming and J lost 7 bases, with 19 bases between them. This CDR3 has 14 amino acids. The V gene's germline CDR1 is LNHDA and CDR2 SQIVND (reference sequence). The CDR3 protein is CASTPHPPRGTQYF. The CDR3 bases are TGTGCCAGTACCCCGCACCCCCCTCGCGGGACCCAGTACTTC. The full variable domain, with the rest looked up from reference TRBV19 and TRBJ2-5, is DGGITQSPKYLFRKEGQNVTLSCEQNLNHDAMYWYRQDPGQGLRLIYYSQIVNDFQKGDIAEGYSVSREKKESFPLTVTSAQKNPTAFYLCASTPHPPRGTQYFGPGTRLLVL.

CDR3 loop: CASSIDLESIYGYTF. CDR3 nucleotides: TGTGCCAGTAGTATCGACTTGGAAAGCATCTATGGCTACACCTTC. V usage is TRBV19 and J usage is TRBJ1-2; D uncertain. V was pared by 3 bases and J by 4 bases, with 15 bases between. Per germline, CDR1 LNHDA and CDR2 SQIVND (reference sequence). The CDR3 sequence is 15 residues long.

Note on this clone: Other DNA sequences in the same sample also yield this CDR3. The chain recombines TRBV20-1 with TRBJ2-5; no reliable D call. This CDR3 contains 10 residues. The V and J ends lost 5 bases and 2 bases respectively, with 3 bases between them. Per the germline V gene, CDR1 is DFQATT and CDR2 is SNEGSKA (reference sequence). CDR3 nucleotide sequence: TGCAGTGCTCATCAAGAGACCCAGTACTTC. It is translated as CSAHQETQYF.

This sequence joins TRBV5-1 and TRBJ2-5, with TRBD2 identical over 11 bases. J lost 4 bases, V lost 0 bases, and 8 bases had no gene match. The CDR3 contains 17 residues. Germline V gene data show CDR1 as SGHRS and CDR2 as YFSETQ. CDR3 sequence: CASSLGFLAGGSETQYF. The CDR3 DNA is TGCGCCAGCAGCTTGGGGTTCCTAGCGGGGGGATCAGAGACCCAGTACTTC.

This clone has only one observation. The V call is TRBV27, the J call TRBJ1-4, with a weak D call TRBD1 (5 bases). With 3 bases removed from V and 3 bases from J, the gap between germline ends came to 11 bases. The length of the CDR3 is 15 residues. Germline V gene data show CDR1 as MNHEY and CDR2 as SMNVEV (reference sequence). CDR3 protein: CASSFKGLANEKLFF. CDR3 bases: TGTGCCAGCAGTTTTAAGGGGCTGGCTAATGAAAAACTGTTTTTT.

Worth noting for this clone: The sample contains more than one DNA sequence encoding this CDR3. This chain links TRBV9 with TRBJ2-1; 8 nucleotides match TRBD1. Losses at the gene ends were 3 bases for V and 0 bases for J; bases not matched to a gene: 2. The CDR3 spans 15 residues. Germline loops: CDR1 SGDLS, CDR2 YYNGEE. The CDR3 here is CASSGGQGSYNEQFF. Here the CDR3 DNA reads TGTGCCAGCAGCGGAGGACAGGGCTCCTACAATGAGCAGTTCTTC.

This clone appeared a single time. V usage is TRBV7-3 and J usage is TRBJ1-1; 12 bases fit TRBD1. Germline V gene lookup returns CDR1 SGHTA and CDR2 FQGTGA. With V trimmed by 0 bases and J by 3 bases, 5 bases remained unmatched. This CDR3 spans 17 amino acids. CDR3 amino acids: CASSLTGTGGRDTEAFF. Written as DNA, the CDR3 is TGTGCCAGCAGCTTAACGGGGACAGGGGGCAGGGACACTGAAGCTTTCTTT.

The chain recombines TRBV10-2 with TRBJ2-2; 8 bases match TRBD2. The CDR3 length is 14 residues. The J segment lost 4 bases and the V segment lost 7 bases, leaving 5 bases of the junction unmatched. Germline values: CDR1 WSHSY, CDR2 SAAADI. In DNA, the CDR3 is TGCGCCAGCAAAGCGGGGGCTTCCACCGGGGAGCTGTTTTTT. Protein: CASKAGASTGELFF.

The gene calls are TRBV7-9 and TRBJ2-7; D ambiguous. Germline CDR1 SEHNR, CDR2 FQNEAQ (reference sequence). V was pared by 8 bases and J by 3 bases, with 11 bases between. The CDR3 spans 12 residues. The CDR3 spells CASSGPNYEQYF. The CDR3 bases are TGTGCCAGCTCTGGGCCAAACTACGAGCAGTACTTC.

The rearrangement uses TRBV6-1 and TRBJ2-7; tentative D call: TRBD1 (5 bases). With 10 bases removed from V and 0 bases from J, the gap between germline ends came to 16 bases. The V gene's germline CDR1 is MNHNS and CDR2 SASEGT. The CDR3 runs to 14 residues. CDR3 sequence reads: CANSMGRHSYEQYF. DNA of the CDR3: TGTGCCAACTCGATGGGGCGGCACTCCTACGAGCAGTACTTC.